Below are 3 T cell receptor beta chains sequenced from a single sample in a study of control samples from healthy donors and cancer patients (dated by TCRdb to about 2020). Receptors were amplified or captured by the immunoSEQ multiplex PCR assay. In TCRdb, the immuneACCESS table is reduced to in-frame sequences with V and J assigned. These tables do not hold every clone; where another copy was compared, an unresolved V gene accounts for under half, and the others remain unexplained. In all, the sample holds more than 95,000 clones, and 83% of those were seen once. Of the sample, about 13% is held by the ten largest clones. Material: blood. The source is a woman in her fifties or sixties in good health.

The V call is TRBV7-3, the J call TRBJ1-6; unclear D gene. The CDR3 loop spans 15 amino acids. Germline CDR1 reads SGHTA; CDR2 reads FQGTGA. V shed 6 bases and J shed 7 bases, with 16 bases lying between them. This chain's CDR3 is CASSLSARGNSPLHF. As DNA, the CDR3 is TGTGCCAGCAGTCTTAGCGCCAGAGGGAATTCACCCCTCCACTTT. The full variable domain, completed using reference TRBV7-3 and TRBJ1-6, is GAGVSQTPSNKVTEKGKYVELRCDPISGHTALYWYRQSLGQGPEFLIYFQGTGAADDSGLPNDRFFAVRPEGSVSTLKIQRTERGDSAVYLCASSLSARGNSPLHFGNGTRLTVT.

The gene calls are TRBV2 and TRBJ2-7; D is uncertain. The CDR3 runs 14 residues. CDR1 SNHLY and CDR2 FYNNEI come from the germline V gene. V lost 4 bases to trimming and J lost 4 bases, with 14 bases between them. CDR3 protein: CASSVRPIPYEQYF. In DNA form, the CDR3 reads TGTGCCAGCAGTGTTCGGCCGATACCATACGAGCAGTACTTC. The full variable domain, completed using reference TRBV2 and TRBJ2-7, is EPEVTQTPSHQVTQMGQEVILRCVPISNHLYFYWYRQILGQKVEFLVSFYNNEISEKSEIFDDQFSVERPDGSNFTLKIRSTKLEDSAMYFCASSVRPIPYEQYFGPGTRLTVT.

This sequence joins TRBV27 and TRBJ2-7; 10 nucleotides match TRBD1. Unmatched junction bases numbered 8, after V lost 8 bases and J lost 7 bases. This CDR3 has 13 amino acids. Germline CDR1 MNHEY, CDR2 SMNVEV (reference sequence). This CDR3 is CASVDRGGGEQYF. CDR3 sequence (DNA): TGTGCCAGCGTGGACAGGGGGGGAGGGGAGCAGTACTTC.